This TCR beta chain was sequenced for a study of blood T cell repertoires in COVID-19. The overall study: Acute and convalescent COVID-19 samples came from the United States, Italy and Spain. From T cells, B-cell-depleted T cells, or PBMCs came the material, which was cDNA or gDNA.

Original handling: It was from reference gene primer amplification that nucleated cell counts were estimated. Method: immunoSEQ multiplex PCR; TCRdb's copy keeps in-frame clones and lacks some. The V and J calls and the clone size are those of that table, but D and trimming were determined from the DNA. The profile shows 180,000 or so clones, 75% to 90% of them singletons. Germline CDR1 and CDR2: LGHDT and YNNKEL (reference sequence). The CDR3 contains 15 residues. The V gene end was trimmed by 5 bases and the J gene end by 1 base; junction bases not matched to a gene: 5. The rearrangement joins TRBV3-1 (or the pseudogene TRBV3-2) to TRBJ2-1; TRBD1 matches at 7 bases. This TCR was sampled from a woman in her fifties or sixties with acute or convalescent COVID-19. Sequencing was done on a sample of peripheral blood. The chain's CDR3 is CASSYRQGSYNEQFF. CDR3 nucleotide sequence: TGTGCCAGCAGCTATCGACAGGGTTCCTACAATGAGCAGTTCTTC.